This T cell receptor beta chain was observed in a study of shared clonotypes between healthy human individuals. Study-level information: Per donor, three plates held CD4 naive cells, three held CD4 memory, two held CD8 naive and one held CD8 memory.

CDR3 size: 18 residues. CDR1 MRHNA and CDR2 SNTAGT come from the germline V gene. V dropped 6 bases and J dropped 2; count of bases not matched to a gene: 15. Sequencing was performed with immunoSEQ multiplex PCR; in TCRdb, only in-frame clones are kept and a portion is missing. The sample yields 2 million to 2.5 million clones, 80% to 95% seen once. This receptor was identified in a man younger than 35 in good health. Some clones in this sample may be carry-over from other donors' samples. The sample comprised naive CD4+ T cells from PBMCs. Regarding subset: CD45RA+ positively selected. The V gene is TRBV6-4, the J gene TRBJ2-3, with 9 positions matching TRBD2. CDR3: CASSHQAPLAGNTDTQYF. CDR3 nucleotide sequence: TGTGCCAGCAGCCACCAGGCCCCCCTAGCGGGAAACACAGATACGCAGTATTTT.